The entry that follows covers one T cell receptor (beta chain) sequence. Antigen unknown. Here immunoSEQ multiplex PCR was the method, and the copy in TCRdb shows in-frame clones only, minus some. The data hold 130,000 to 150,000 clones, with 70% to 90% observed a single time. The sample originates from a study of cytomegalovirus exposure and HLA in healthy donors. About the research overall: It was reported in a later analysis that the same platform had been used for the 120 or so validation repertoires as for the approximately 730 first-cohort repertoires.

Regarding the study as a whole: Among TCR sequences, most were rare, though some public TCRs appeared in many donors. It was reportedly the case that the classifier diagnosed cytomegalovirus status with high specificity and sensitivity. CMV antigen specificity was confirmed in vitro for three CMV-associated chains.

Per germline, CDR1 GTSNPN and CDR2 SVGIG (reference sequence). V was cut by 3 bases and J by 4 bases, with 10 bases left in between. This CDR3 is built from 13 residues. The sequence was collected from a woman under 30 in good health and CMV-seropositive. Specimen: PBMCs. The chain combines TRBV30 with TRBJ1-5; TRBD1 is a possible D gene (5 bases). CDR3 in DNA: TGTGCCTGGAGCGGAGACAGAAATCAGCCCCAGCATTTT. As protein: CAWSGDRNQPQHF.